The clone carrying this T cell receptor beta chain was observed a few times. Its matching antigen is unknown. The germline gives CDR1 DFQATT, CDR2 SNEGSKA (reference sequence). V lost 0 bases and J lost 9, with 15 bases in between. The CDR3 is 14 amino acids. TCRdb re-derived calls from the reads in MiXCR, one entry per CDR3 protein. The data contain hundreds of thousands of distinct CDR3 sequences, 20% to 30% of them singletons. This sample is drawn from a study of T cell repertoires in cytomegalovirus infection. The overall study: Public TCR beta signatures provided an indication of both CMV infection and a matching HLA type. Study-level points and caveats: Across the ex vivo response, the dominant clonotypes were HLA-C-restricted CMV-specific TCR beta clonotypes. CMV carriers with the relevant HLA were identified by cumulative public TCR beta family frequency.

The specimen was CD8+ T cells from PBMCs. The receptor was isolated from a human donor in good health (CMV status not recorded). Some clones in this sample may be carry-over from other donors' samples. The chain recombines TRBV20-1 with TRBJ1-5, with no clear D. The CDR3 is CSARDQEDYWPQHF. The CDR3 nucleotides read TGCAGTGCTAGAGATCAGGAGGATTACTGGCCCCAGCATTTT.